The 10 T cell receptor beta chains presented below share a single source sample, sequenced in a study of siplizumab effects on memory and regulatory T cells. Clones were sequenced by immunoSEQ multiplex PCR, and TCRdb holds only the in-frame ones, with some missing. Among some 100,000 clones, about 91% were seen once, and the ten largest hold more than 2.5%. Specimen: CD4+ T cells sorted from blood. These receptors originate from a human donor in good health. Some clones in this sample may be carry-over from other donors' samples.

V usage is TRBV29-1 and J usage is TRBJ2-2; unclear D gene. Germline assignment: CDR1 SQVTM and CDR2 ANQGSEA. With 4 bases removed from V and 9 bases from J, the gap between germline ends came to 15 bases. This CDR3 has 13 residues. CDR3 sequence (DNA): TGCAGCGTTGCGAGACTGGCCTCCCGGGAGCTGTTTTTT. Encoded protein: CSVARLASRELFF.

Here the CDR3 reads CASSYSAGGRGNTIYF. The CDR3 nucleotides are TGTGCCAGCAGTTACTCGGCGGGGGGTAGAGGAAACACCATATATTTT. The chain couples TRBV6-5 to TRBJ1-3, with D perhaps TRBD1 (5 bases). Per germline, CDR1 MNHEY and CDR2 SVGAGI. The CDR3 sequence is 16 residues long. V was cut by 0 bases and J by 4 bases, with 13 bases left in between.

V is TRBV4-1 and J is TRBJ2-5; 8 bases align to TRBD2. The V gene end was trimmed by 1 base and the J gene end by 5 bases; junction bases not matched to a gene: 12. CDR1 and CDR2 (germline): MGHRA, YSYEKL. The CDR3 is 17 residues long. The CDR3 here is CASSQALGGGARETQYF. The CDR3 DNA reads as TGCGCCAGCAGCCAAGCTCTCGGGGGGGGCGCGAGGGAGACCCAGTACTTC.

The chain combines TRBV29-1 with TRBJ1-2, with a possible D match to TRBD1 (6 bases). Per the germline V gene, CDR1 is SQVTM and CDR2 is ANQGSEA. The ends were cut back, 6 bases at V and 4 bases at J, with 15 bases in the middle. The CDR3 is 13 residues long. CDR3: CSVAQGTPYGYTF. In nucleotides, the CDR3 is TGCAGCGTCGCACAGGGAACCCCCTATGGCTACACCTTC.

The CDR3 region is CASSSNSDNEQFF. The DNA of the CDR3 is TGTGCCAGCTCATCCAATAGCGACAATGAGCAGTTCTTC. The V call is TRBV18, the J call TRBJ2-1; maybe TRBD2 (5 bases). CDR1 and CDR2 (germline): KGHSH, LQKENI. The CDR3 has 13 residues. V was cut by 5 bases and J by 5 bases, with 10 bases left in between.

This clone was counted between two and nine times. The V and J genes are TRBV19 and TRBJ1-2, with D possibly TRBD1 on 5 matching bases. Germline values: CDR1 LNHDA, CDR2 SQIVND (reference sequence). Trimming cost V 3 bases and J 4 bases, with 12 bases left between them. The CDR3 is 14 amino acids. This CDR3 is CASSMTTDIYGYTF. The CDR3 bases are TGTGCCAGTAGTATGACGACGGACATCTATGGCTACACCTTC.

This sequence joins TRBV19 and TRBJ2-5, with 9 bases that match TRBD2. Germline V gene lookup returns CDR1 LNHDA and CDR2 SQIVND (reference sequence). J was trimmed by 1 base and V by 4 bases; bases with no gene match: 4. There are 15 residues in the CDR3. The CDR3 nucleotides are TGTGCCAGTAGTAGTACTAGCGGGCCCCAAGAGACCCAGTACTTC. Translation gives CASSSTSGPQETQYF. The whole variable domain, remainder taken from reference TRBV19 and TRBJ2-5, is DGGITQSPKYLFRKEGQNVTLSCEQNLNHDAMYWYRQDPGQGLRLIYYSQIVNDFQKGDIAEGYSVSREKKESFPLTVTSAQKNPTAFYLCASSSTSGPQETQYFGPGTRLLVL.

Here the CDR3 DNA reads TGTGCCACCAGCTCGGGTGGGACAGATACGCAGTATTTT. Translation gives CATSSGGTDTQYF. The chain employs TRBV15 and TRBJ2-3; no firm D call. This CDR3 spans 13 amino acids. The germline V and J ends were trimmed by 5 bases and 3 bases, with 9 bases remaining between them. The germline V gene encodes CDR1 LNHNV and CDR2 YYDKDF (reference sequence).

The chain combines TRBV7-3 with TRBJ2-3; 7 nucleotides agree with TRBD1. This CDR3 is 15 amino acids long. The V gene end was trimmed by 3 bases and the J gene end by 7 bases; junction bases not matched to a gene: 10. Looked up from germline, CDR1 is SGHTA and CDR2 is FQGTGA. CDR3 amino acids: CASSLGTNRGYTQYF. The CDR3 DNA reads as TGTGCCAGCAGCTTGGGGACCAACAGGGGTTATACGCAGTATTTT.

The rearrangement joins TRBV6-6 to TRBJ1-2; 8 bases agree with TRBD1. Germline V CDR1 and CDR2: MNHNY, SVGAGI (reference sequence). J gave up 6 bases and V 6 bases, and 15 bases lay outside the gene matches. The CDR3 runs to 16 residues. In nucleotides, the CDR3 is TGTGCCAGCAGCCCCAAATCCGGGACAGGCTCAAATGGCTACACCTTC. Amino acid sequence: CASSPKSGTGSNGYTF.